Each of the 2 T cell receptor beta chains below was sequenced from the same sample in a study of human T cells and chemical hapten exposure. Regarding time point: patch test 2, 6 weeks after DPC sensitization. Treatment described: therapeutic diphenylcyclopropenone sensitization with weekly scalp DPC. One entry per CDR3 protein, called by TCRdb with MiXCR from the RACE reads. The sample includes about 81,000 distinct CDR3 sequences, 10% of them seen just once. The sequences come from whole blood, collected in connection with sensitization to the hapten diphenylcyclopropenone (DPC). The receptors stem from a woman in her twenties or thirties with alopecia areata. Some clones in this sample may be carry-over from other donors' samples.

This clonotype showed up many times. V is TRBV24-1 and J is TRBJ2-1; D is possibly TRBD1 (5 bases). CDR1 is KGHDR and CDR2 is SFDVKD in the germline V gene. CDR3 size: 14 residues. The germline V and J ends were trimmed by 4 bases and 5 bases, with 11 bases remaining between them. The CDR3 DNA is TGTGCCACCAGTGACCGGACCAGGGACAATGAGCAGTTCTTC. Translation gives CATSDRTRDNEQFF.

In its sample, this clonotype was seen many times. The rearrangement uses TRBV7-7 and TRBJ2-1; perhaps TRBD1 as D (6 bases). The CDR3 is 13 amino acids. Germline CDR1 and CDR2: SSHAT and FNYEAQ (reference sequence). V gave up 6 bases and J gave up 9 bases, with 15 bases separating them. The CDR3 sequence is CASRASRGGEQFF. In nucleotides, the CDR3 is TGTGCCAGCAGAGCCTCCAGAGGGGGTGAGCAGTTCTTC.